This T cell receptor beta chain was sequenced during a study of T cell responses to AZD1222 COVID-19 vaccine. Generated by immunoSEQ multiplex PCR, the TCRdb table keeps only in-frame clones and is missing some. The table lists 130,000 or so clones, 90% of them singletons. CDR3 length: 13 residues. With 1 base removed from V and 8 bases from J, the gap between germline ends came to 11 bases. Germline V gene lookup returns CDR1 SGHTA and CDR2 FQGTGA. This clone was observed once. Its antigen remains unidentified. Overall study results and limits: Unmutated variant regions are reportedly targeted by nearly half of spike-specific TCRs.

The clonotype comes from an adult in good health. The chain couples TRBV7-3 to TRBJ1-1; D uncertain. The sample in question was peripheral blood, obtained on day 0 of AZD1222 vaccination. The CDR3 nucleotides read TGTGCCAGCAGCTTAATCGGGGAGCGAGAAGCTTTCTTT. Encoded protein: CASSLIGEREAFF.